The rows below give T cell receptor beta chains drawn from one sample of a study of radiation and T cells in renal cell carcinoma. The protocol was immunoSEQ multiplex PCR, while the TCRdb copy is restricted to in-frame clones and leaves out a portion. The sample carries approximately 92,000 clones, 85% recorded once. This material consisted of blood, taken from a patient whose treatment included radiotherapy and nephrectomy. These TCRs come from a man aged 50 to 60 with renal cell carcinoma. Each CDR3 is given with its conserved first and last residue. Each record gives: D gene, CDR3 length, clone size, V gene, J gene, CDR3 DNA, CDR3 protein. A D gene is named only where the DNA matches it firmly. The size entry is marked missing in some rows and otherwise reads once, few, many or a size class.

TRBD2	15	.	TRBV6-5	TRBJ2-7	TGTGCCAGCAGTTACACGGGACTAGCGGGAGCCGAGCAGTACTTC	CASSYTGLAGAEQYF
.	11	.	TRBV6-6	TRBJ2-5	TGTGCCAGCAGTGCACAAGAGACCCAGTACTTC	CASSAQETQYF
TRBD1	14	.	TRBV7-2	TRBJ2-7	TGTGCCAGCAGTAGGGACAGGGCGAACCACGAGCAGTACTTC	CASSRDRANHEQYF
.	16	.	TRBV19	TRBJ1-5	TGTGCCAGCACGGACGGACCCCCTTATAGCAATCAGCCCCAGCATTTT	CASTDGPPYSNQPQHF
.	13	once	TRBV6-5	TRBJ2-7	TGTGCCAGCAGGCGGGGGCCCCATTACGAGCAGTACTTC	CASRRGPHYEQYF
.	17	.	TRBV29-1	TRBJ1-3	TGCAGCGGGTTCCCGGGACGTAATCCTAGCTCTGGAAACACCATATATTTT	CSGFPGRNPSSGNTIYF
.	13	.	TRBV5-6	TRBJ1-5	TGTGCCAGCAGCTTGGGGGCGGCTCAGCCCCAGCATTTT	CASSLGAAQPQHF
TRBD2	17	.	TRBV6-4	TRBJ2-3	TGTGCCAGCAGTGACTCAAGCGGGGGGGCAGACACAGATACGCAGTATTTT	CASSDSSGGADTDTQYF
.	11	.	TRBV20-1	TRBJ2-1	TGCAGTGCCGACAGCGGCTATGAGCAGTTCTTC	CSADSGYEQFF
.	13	few	TRBV5-4	TRBJ1-2	TGTGCCAGCAGCGCTCCCAGGGAGGATGGCTACACCTTC	CASSAPREDGYTF
.	14	.	TRBV5-1	TRBJ2-1	TGCGCCAGCAGCTTTGAACAGAACTACAATGAGCAGTTCTTC	CASSFEQNYNEQFF
TRBD1	13	.	TRBV11-3	TRBJ2-1	TGTGCCAGCAGCTCGGGACAGAACAATGAGCAGTTCTTC	CASSSGQNNEQFF
TRBD2	13	.	TRBV7-9	TRBJ2-7	TGTGCCAGCAGACGATCTAGCGGTAAGGAGCAGTACTTC	CASRRSSGKEQYF
.	14	.	TRBV6-1	TRBJ2-5	TGTGCCAGCAGCCTGAACACGGGGCGGGAGACCCAGTACTTC	CASSLNTGRETQYF
.	16	.	TRBV7-8	TRBJ2-1	TGTGCCAGCAGCTTAGCCGAGCGACAACCCTACAATGAGCAGTTCTTC	CASSLAERQPYNEQFF
TRBD1	14	few	TRBV5-1	TRBJ1-6	TGCGCCAGCAGCTCAGGGACAGTTAATTCACCCCTCCACTTT	CASSSGTVNSPLHF
.	15	.	TRBV5-1	TRBJ1-1	TGCGCCAGCAGCTTGCGGGTAGGTGGAGGTTCAGAAGCTTTCTTT	CASSLRVGGGSEAFF
.	18	.	TRBV27	TRBJ2-7	TGTGCCAGCAGCCCGCCCGATGGGGGCGTAAGTGGGGACTACGAGCAGTACTTC	CASSPPDGGVSGDYEQYF
TRBD1	15	.	TRBV7-2	TRBJ1-5	TGTGCCAGCAGTCCTCAGACAGGGGGAGATCAGCCCCAGCATTTT	CASSPQTGGDQPQHF
TRBD1	16	.	TRBV5-1	TRBJ2-7	TGCGCCAGCAGCTTAGGACAGGGGACCATTGACTACGAGCAGTACTTC	CASSLGQGTIDYEQYF
.	13	.	TRBV11-1	TRBJ1-2	TGTGCCAGCAGCCCGACAGCCTCCCGGGGCTACACCTTC	CASSPTASRGYTF
TRBD1	14	.	TRBV5-1	TRBJ1-1	TGCGCCAGCAGCGGGGGGACAGAAAACACTGAAGCTTTCTTT	CASSGGTENTEAFF
.	14	.	TRBV6-1	TRBJ2-1	TGTGCCAGCAGTGAAGCAGGGACTTACAATGAGCAGTTCTTC	CASSEAGTYNEQFF
TRBD2	15	.	TRBV6-1	TRBJ2-7	TGTGCCAGCAGTGAACGGGAGGTACCTTACTACGAGCAGTACTTC	CASSEREVPYYEQYF
.	17	few	TRBV9	TRBJ1-1	TGTGCCAGCAGCCCCCCGGGAACAGGGTGGGAGAACACTGAAGCTTTCTTT	CASSPPGTGWENTEAFF
.	15	.	TRBV5-1	TRBJ2-5	TGCGCCAGCTCCTCCGGGTCGGGGAGCCAAGAGACCCAGTACTTC	CASSSGSGSQETQYF
.	13	few	TRBV18	TRBJ1-4	TGTGCCAGCTCACCACCGAATAATGAAAAACTGTTTTTT	CASSPPNNEKLFF
.	13	.	TRBV5-1	TRBJ2-3	TGCGCCAGCAGCTTGGGGGGGACAGATACGCAGTATTTT	CASSLGGTDTQYF
TRBD1	13	.	TRBV30	TRBJ1-1	TGTGCCTGGAGGGCAGGGGGACACACTGAAGCTTTCTTT	CAWRAGGHTEAFF
.	15	few	TRBV4-1	TRBJ1-1	TGCGCCAGCAGCCAAGATGAATTCGGGGGCACTGAAGCTTTCTTT	CASSQDEFGGTEAFF
.	17	.	TRBV19	TRBJ1-1	TGTGCCAGTAGGGATCCCGGGCAGGGAGGTCCGAACACTGAAGCTTTCTTT	CASRDPGQGGPNTEAFF
.	12	.	TRBV5-4	TRBJ1-1	TGTGCCAGCAGCTTGTCAGACACTGAAGCTTTCTTT	CASSLSDTEAFF
.	12	.	TRBV29-1	TRBJ2-3	TGCAGCGCCGCCTTTCCGGGAAATACGCAGTATTTT	CSAAFPGNTQYF
.	12	.	TRBV6-1	TRBJ2-3	TGTGCCAGCACTGGGGACACAGATACGCAGTATTTT	CASTGDTDTQYF
.	14	.	TRBV21-1	TRBJ1-1	TGTGCCAGCAGCAACAGGACACAGAACACTGAAGCTTTCTTT	CASSNRTQNTEAFF
.	13	.	TRBV7-9	TRBJ1-2	TGTGCCAGTATAGATGCGGAGGGCAGCGGCTACACCTTC	CASIDAEGSGYTF
TRBD2	14	.	TRBV28	TRBJ2-7	TGTGCCAGCCGCCTAGCGGGAGCTCATCGAGAGCAGTACTTC	CASRLAGAHREQYF
.	14	.	TRBV7-6	TRBJ1-5	TGTGCCAGCAGCTTAGGACGGAGCAATCAGCCCCAGCATTTT	CASSLGRSNQPQHF
TRBD2	17	.	TRBV4-1	TRBJ2-1	TGCGCCAGCAGCCAATCCTTCGGGACTAGCGGGGGGGATGAGCAGTTCTTC	CASSQSFGTSGGDEQFF
TRBD1	15	.	TRBV5-1	TRBJ2-7	TGCGCCAGCAGCTCCGAAGCCGGGACAGGCTACGAGCAGTACTTC	CASSSEAGTGYEQYF
.	13	.	TRBV18	TRBJ2-3	TGTGCCAGCTCACCCTATATCCCAGATACGCAGTATTTT	CASSPYIPDTQYF
.	14	.	TRBV5-4	TRBJ2-5	TGTGCCAGCAGCTTGAGTGGAACCCAAGAGACCCAGTACTTC	CASSLSGTQETQYF
TRBD1	14	.	TRBV6-6	TRBJ2-7	TGTGCCAGCAGTTACACCGGGACAGGGTCCGAGCAGTACTTC	CASSYTGTGSEQYF
TRBD1	14	.	TRBV9	TRBJ1-2	TGTGCCAGCAGCGTCCAGGGGGCTAACTATGGCTACACCTTC	CASSVQGANYGYTF
.	17	.	TRBV28	TRBJ1-4	TGTGCCAGCAGTTTATTATGGGGGGGTGCAACTAATGAAAAACTGTTTTTT	CASSLLWGGATNEKLFF
.	11	once	TRBV19	TRBJ2-3	TGTGCCAGTAGTATAGGGGAAGCGCAGTATTTT	CASSIGEAQYF